The 32 T cell receptor beta chains reported below all come from one sample, sequenced in a study of shared clonotypes between healthy human individuals. Using immunoSEQ multiplex PCR, the repertoire was profiled, and TCRdb retains in-frame clones only, with some absent. The sample yields under 80,000 clones, about 64% seen once. The sequenced sample was memory CD8+ T cells sorted from blood. Subset of the sample: CD45RO+ cells pooled with CCR7-negative TemRA cells. Receptor source: a man aged 25-45 years in good health.

The chain employs TRBV27 and TRBJ2-7; 8 bases map to TRBD2. The junction had 8 bases not matched to a gene; V was cut back by 3 bases and J by 1 base. Germline assignment: CDR1 MNHEY and CDR2 SMNVEV (reference sequence). This CDR3 contains 16 residues. The CDR3 DNA reads as TGTGCCAGCAGTTTCTCATCCGGGAGGGTTTCCTACGAGCAGTACTTC. This sequence encodes CASSFSSGRVSYEQYF.

The chain uses TRBV4-3 and TRBJ2-1, with 8 positions matching TRBD2. CDR1 and CDR2 (germline): LGHNA, YSLEER. Trimming removed 1 base from V and 8 bases from J; junction bases left unmatched: 4. CDR3 size: 14 residues. The CDR3 sequence is CASSQVLRGDEQFF. Here the CDR3 DNA reads TGCGCCAGCAGCCAAGTTCTGCGGGGGGATGAGCAGTTCTTC.

This rearrangement joins TRBV20-1 to TRBJ2-1; unclear D gene. Per germline, CDR1 DFQATT and CDR2 SNEGSKA (reference sequence). V was trimmed by 4 bases and J by 8 bases, leaving 9 bases between them. The CDR3 length is 11 residues. The CDR3 DNA reads as TGCAGTGCTAAGAAAAACGATGAGCAGTTCTTC. It yields the protein CSAKKNDEQFF.

The V call is TRBV5-1, the J call TRBJ2-1; D is possibly TRBD1 (7 bases). This CDR3 region has 13 residues. The V end lost 6 bases, the J end lost 3 bases, and 10 bases lay between the germline ends. In germline, CDR1 is SGHRS, CDR2 YFSETQ. Here the CDR3 reads CASTQGGYNEQFF. DNA for the CDR3: TGCGCCAGCACTCAGGGGGGCTACAATGAGCAGTTCTTC. Filled out from reference TRBV5-1 and TRBJ2-1, the complete variable domain reads KAGVTQTPRYLIKTRGQQVTLSCSPISGHRSVSWYQQTPGQGLQFLFEYFSETQRNKGNFPGRFSGRQFSNSRSEMNVSTLELGDSALYLCASTQGGYNEQFFGPGTRLTVL.

This clone was detected only a few times. This chain joins TRBV5-1 and TRBJ2-1, with 7 bases fitting TRBD2. Trimming removed 3 bases from V and 6 bases from J; junction bases left unmatched: 3. The CDR3 is 13 amino acids. Looked up from germline, CDR1 is SGHRS and CDR2 is YFSETQ. Here the CDR3 reads CASSSPGGNEQFF. The CDR3, as DNA: TGCGCCAGCAGCTCGCCGGGGGGCAATGAGCAGTTCTTC.

V is TRBV7-2 and J is TRBJ2-1, with D possibly TRBD2 on 5 matching bases. Germline values: CDR1 SGHTA, CDR2 FQGNSA. The V gene lost 0 bases and the J gene lost 6 bases, with 9 bases spanning the gap. The CDR3 loop spans 14 amino acids. CDR3 coding DNA: TGTGCCAGCAGCTTAGCGCGGGTGTCCAATGAGCAGTTCTTC. It encodes CASSLARVSNEQFF. Filled out from reference TRBV7-2 and TRBJ2-1, the complete variable domain reads GAGVSQSPSNKVTEKGKDVELRCDPISGHTALYWYRQSLGQGLEFLIYFQGNSAPDKSGLPSDRFSAERTGGSVSTLTIQRTQQEDSAVYLCASSLARVSNEQFFGPGTRLTVL.

The J gene is TRBJ2-2, the V gene TRBV4-1; 8 bases map to TRBD1. Germline trimming cut 6 bases from V and 6 bases from J; bases unmatched to any gene: 9. This CDR3 is 15 amino acids long. Germline CDR1 is MGHRA and CDR2 is YSYEKL. The CDR3, as DNA: TGCGCCAGCAGTCCCGTGACAGGGGTTGCCGGGGAGCTGTTTTTT. It specifies CASSPVTGVAGELFF.

There are a few counts of this clone. This sequence joins TRBV6-1 and TRBJ2-4; TRBD1 is a possible D gene (5 bases). This CDR3 spans 19 amino acids. Germline loops: CDR1 MNHNS, CDR2 SASEGT. V was clipped by 0 bases and J by 6 bases, with 24 bases between them. CDR3 DNA: TGTGCCAGCAGTGAAGCGCTGAGGCTAGGGGTTGGATCGAGAAACATTCAGTACTTC. It is translated as CASSEALRLGVGSRNIQYF.

The chain carries TRBV9 and TRBJ1-1; D is ambiguous. The CDR3 is 12 residues long. V gave up 3 bases and J gave up 6 bases, with 9 bases separating them. Looked up from germline, CDR1 is SGDLS and CDR2 is YYNGEE. The chain's CDR3 is CASSGGASEAFF. CDR3 nucleotides: TGTGCCAGCAGCGGCGGAGCTTCTGAAGCTTTCTTT.

The V call is TRBV5-6, the J call TRBJ2-7; 11 nucleotides line up with TRBD2. The CDR3 extends over 14 amino acids. Looked up from germline, CDR1 is SGHDT and CDR2 is YYEEEE. Germline trimming cut 6 bases from V and 6 bases from J; bases unmatched to any gene: 8. CDR3 residues: CASIISGRAFEQYF. DNA of the CDR3: TGTGCCAGCATCATTAGCGGGAGGGCCTTCGAGCAGTACTTC.

About this clone: The same CDR3 can be traced to other DNA sequences in this sample. V usage is TRBV6-5 and J usage is TRBJ2-7; D tentatively reads TRBD1 or TRBD2 (6 bases each). Deletions cut 5 bases from V and 1 base from J, with 9 bases between. The germline gives CDR1 MNHEY, CDR2 SVGAGI. The CDR3 sequence is 13 residues long. CDR3 region: CASSRGGSYEQYF. CDR3 sequence (DNA): TGTGCCAGCAGTCGAGGGGGGTCCTACGAGCAGTACTTC.

The chain is built from TRBV13 and TRBJ2-2; D perhaps matches TRBD2 (6 bases). CDR3 length: 17 amino acids. Per the germline V gene, CDR1 is PRHDT and CDR2 is FYEKMQ (reference sequence). With 1 base removed from V and 4 bases from J, the gap between germline ends came to 16 bases. The CDR3 region is CASSLEGLATSTGELFF. DNA of the CDR3: TGTGCCAGCAGCTTAGAGGGGCTAGCGACTTCCACCGGGGAGCTGTTTTTT.

By sample fraction, this clone is medium-sized. This rearrangement joins TRBV28 to TRBJ2-1, with a tentative D call TRBD1 (6 bases). CDR3 length: 14 amino acids. The germline CDR1 and CDR2 sequences are MDHEN and SYDVKM. Trimming cost V 5 bases and J 6 bases, with 14 bases left between them. For the CDR3, the DNA is TGTGCCAGCAGTGTAACAGGGAGATTCAATGAGCAGTTCTTC. Protein: CASSVTGRFNEQFF.

The chain's CDR3 is CAWFRTYNTEAFF. In DNA, the CDR3 is TGTGCCTGGTTTCGGACCTATAACACTGAAGCTTTCTTT. The genes are TRBV30 and TRBJ1-1; no clear D. The CDR3 is 13 residues long. V lost 5 bases and J 2 bases, leaving 12 bases between the germline ends. Germline V gene lookup returns CDR1 GTSNPN and CDR2 SVGIG (reference sequence).

The chain carries TRBV19 and TRBJ1-2; TRBD1 is a possible D gene (5 bases). The CDR3 has 13 residues. Trimming removed 7 bases from V and 2 bases from J, with 11 bases in between. Germline CDR1 is LNHDA and CDR2 is SQIVND (reference sequence). The DNA of the CDR3 is TGTGCCAGTACTTCAGGGCCGAACTATGGCTACACCTTC. Its translation: CASTSGPNYGYTF.

About this clone itself: A far larger clone is one nucleotide away, so this likely arose from a read error. The CDR3 DNA reads as TGTGCCAGCAGCCAAGGTGTAAGCGGTTCCTACAATGAGCAGTTCTTC. This encodes CASSQGVSGSYNEQFF. The chain couples TRBV14 to TRBJ2-1; D perhaps matches TRBD2 (5 bases). The germline CDR1 and CDR2 sequences are SGHDN and FVKESK. Deletions cut 1 base from V and 1 base from J, with 11 bases between. This CDR3 is built from 16 residues.

This chain connects TRBV30 to TRBJ2-3, with 12 positions matching TRBD2. The length of the CDR3 is 17 residues. Germline lookup yields CDR1 GTSNPN and CDR2 SVGIG (reference sequence). V shed 0 bases and J 6 bases; nucleotides not matched to a gene: 10. In nucleotides, the CDR3 is TGTGCCTGGAGTGTACAACGGACTAGCGGGATAGCGGATACGCAGTATTTT. Its protein product is CAWSVQRTSGIADTQYF.

The V gene is TRBV13, the J gene TRBJ2-1; 13 bases align to TRBD2. V was pared by 5 bases and J by 4 bases, with 11 bases of the junction left unmatched. The germline CDR1 and CDR2 sequences are PRHDT and FYEKMQ (reference sequence). The CDR3 has 18 amino acids. CDR3 DNA sequence: TGTGCCAGCAGCCCTGGACTAGCGGGAGAGAGGGGGTACAATGAGCAGTTCTTC. As protein: CASSPGLAGERGYNEQFF.

V usage is TRBV7-9 and J usage is TRBJ2-1; tentative D call: TRBD2 (6 bases). The CDR3 consists of 15 residues. Trimming stripped 5 bases from V and 7 bases from J, with 18 bases between. The V gene's germline CDR1 is SEHNR and CDR2 FQNEAQ (reference sequence). This chain's CDR3 is CASSLWGEEVNEQFF. The DNA of the CDR3 is TGTGCCAGCAGCCTTTGGGGGGAGGAAGTGAATGAGCAGTTCTTC.

The chain combines TRBV27 with TRBJ2-1; the D gene could be TRBD1 or TRBD2 (5 bases each). V lost 5 bases, J lost 12 bases, and 14 bases lay in between. Germline V gene lookup returns CDR1 MNHEY and CDR2 SMNVEV (reference sequence). The CDR3 runs to 12 residues. The CDR3 DNA is TGTGCCAGCAGTCCACTAGGGGTAGGGCAGTTCTTC. This sequence encodes CASSPLGVGQFF.

This clone has only one observation. The V call is TRBV10-1, the J call TRBJ1-2, with TRBD1 identical over 7 bases. Germline V gene data show CDR1 as WNHNN and CDR2 as SYGVQD (reference sequence). The junction had 8 bases not matched to a gene; V was cut back by 6 bases and J by 4 bases. The CDR3 has 14 residues. As DNA, the CDR3 is TGCGCCAGCAGCCCCCCCGGGGACAGCTATGGCTACACCTTC. Amino acid sequence: CASSPPGDSYGYTF.

The genes are TRBV6-1 and TRBJ2-5, with 10 bases that match TRBD1. The CDR3 runs 15 residues. CDR1 and CDR2 from the germline V gene are MNHNS and SASEGT. The J segment lost 4 bases and the V segment lost 7 bases, leaving 9 bases of the junction unmatched. The CDR3 DNA follows: TGTGCCAGCATTCCTGGACAGGGGGGAGGAGAGACCCAGTACTTC. This translates into CASIPGQGGGETQYF.

CDR3: CATADSPGLYEQYF. The CDR3 DNA sequence: TGTGCCACGGCAGACAGCCCAGGCCTTTACGAGCAGTACTTC. V usage is TRBV11-2 and J usage is TRBJ2-7, with D perhaps matching TRBD1 (5 bases). Between the trimmed V and J ends, which lost 10 bases and 4 bases, there was a span of 20 bases. The CDR3 runs to 14 residues. Germline CDR1 is SGHAT and CDR2 is FQNNGV.

The V call is TRBV7-9, the J call TRBJ2-7; 12 nucleotides line up with TRBD2. The CDR3 spans 16 residues. CDR1 and CDR2 (germline): SEHNR, FQNEAQ (reference sequence). Losses at the gene ends were 5 bases for V and 2 bases for J; bases not matched to a gene: 7. The CDR3 DNA reads TGTGCCAGCAGCCGATGGACTAGCGGGACCACCTACGAGCAGTACTTC. Encoded protein: CASSRWTSGTTYEQYF.

This chain connects TRBV4-3 to TRBJ2-1; TRBD2 agrees at 11 bases. V was clipped by 0 bases and J by 9 bases; unmatched bases: 7. There are 16 residues in the CDR3. Germline values: CDR1 LGHNA, CDR2 YSLEER. In DNA form, the CDR3 reads TGCGCCAGCAGCCAAGATTCACTAGCGGGAGATATTGAGCAGTTCTTC. As protein: CASSQDSLAGDIEQFF.

Ten or more counts support this clone. The sample has other DNA sequences that encode this CDR3 too. The CDR3 bases are TGTGCCAGCAGCTTAAGGACTAGCGGCCCGAACACCGGGGAGCTGTTTTTT. Its protein product is CASSLRTSGPNTGELFF. The rearrangement uses TRBV7-7 and TRBJ2-2; 10 nucleotides agree with TRBD2. Germline loops: CDR1 SSHAT, CDR2 FNYEAQ (reference sequence). The CDR3 extends over 17 amino acids. V shed 2 bases, J shed 0 bases, and the junction held 3 bases outside the gene matches.

This clone has only a few counts. The rearrangement uses TRBV5-4 and TRBJ2-7; no clear D gene. The CDR3 is 13 residues long. The V end was cut by 6 bases, the J end by 0 bases, with 10 bases between. Per the germline V gene, CDR1 is SGHNT and CDR2 is YYREEE (reference sequence). The CDR3 DNA reads TGTGCCAGCACCATGGAGAACTCCTACGAGCAGTACTTC. This codes for CASTMENSYEQYF.

V is TRBV7-6 and J is TRBJ2-1; TRBD2 matches 7 bases. V was pared by 3 bases and J by 7 bases, with 6 bases of the junction left unmatched. Germline-derived CDR1 and CDR2 are SGHVS and FNYEAQ. The CDR3 totals 14 residues. The CDR3 region is CASSLEGGPNEQFF. In DNA, the CDR3 is TGTGCCAGCAGCTTGGAGGGAGGGCCTAATGAGCAGTTCTTC.

This clone has more than one count but fewer than ten. This chain joins TRBV19 and TRBJ2-7; D is uncertain. Germline V gene data show CDR1 as LNHDA and CDR2 as SQIVND (reference sequence). This CDR3 has 12 amino acids. Trimming took off 4 bases at V and 4 bases at J, with 8 bases between the two ends. In DNA form, the CDR3 reads TGTGCCAGTAGTAACCAGAATTACGAGCAGTACTTC. Its translation: CASSNQNYEQYF.

The V call is TRBV2, the J call TRBJ2-1; D is unresolved. V was cut by 6 bases and J by 6 bases, with 6 bases left in between. The CDR3 has 11 amino acids. Per the germline V gene, CDR1 is SNHLY and CDR2 is FYNNEI. The CDR3 DNA follows: TGTGCCAGCAGATACAGCAATGAGCAGTTCTTC. This codes for CASRYSNEQFF.

This clone was picked up a small number of times. The chain links TRBV13 to TRBJ1-1, with unresolved D. This CDR3 is built from 13 residues. The germline CDR1 and CDR2 sequences are PRHDT and FYEKMQ (reference sequence). Deletions cut 5 bases from V and 4 bases from J, with 11 bases between. CDR3 DNA sequence: TGTGCCAGCAGCCAGGACGGAAGCACTGAAGCTTTCTTT. It yields the protein CASSQDGSTEAFF.

The rearrangement uses TRBV20-1 and TRBJ1-1, with a weak D call TRBD1 (5 bases). The CDR3 consists of 11 residues. Trimming left V 0 bases short and J 11 bases short, with 10 bases between. Germline loops: CDR1 DFQATT, CDR2 SNEGSKA (reference sequence). CDR3 in amino acids: CSARDGAVAFF. Written as DNA, the CDR3 is TGCAGTGCTAGAGATGGGGCTGTGGCTTTCTTT.